This T cell receptor (beta chain) is from a study of read filtering for tumor transcriptome and immune sequencing. Across the study: Whole-transcriptome libraries were prepared after DNase treatment.

Whole-study results and caveats: The sorted CD138-negative fraction was a mixed bone marrow immune population, not purified T cells.

Molecular barcoded adaptors covering alpha/delta and beta/gamma chains were used on about 390 ng RNA. TCRdb re-called the reads through MiXCR, storing one row per CDR3 protein. The profile covers some 50,000 distinct CDR3 sequences, with around 20% appearing a single time and approximately 38% taken by the ten largest. Ten or more counts support this clonotype. Antigen unknown. The sequenced material came from a population of CD138-negative cells sorted from bone marrow. This TCR was sampled from a donor aged 40 or older with multiple myeloma.

The CDR3 here is CASSFGETDTQYF. The DNA for the CDR3 is TGTGCCAGCAGTTTTGGGGAAACAGATACGCAGTATTTT. The chain has TRBV6-2 or TRBV6-3 and TRBJ2-3; no definite D call. Between the trimmed V and J ends, which lost 4 bases and 3 bases, there was a span of 8 bases. This CDR3 spans 13 amino acids. CDR1 is MNHEY, CDR2 SVGEGT, per germline.